Included here is one T cell receptor beta chain sequence, with context. What it binds is not known. Germline V gives CDR1 LNHNV, CDR2 YYDKDF (reference sequence). V lost 8 bases to trimming and J lost 3 bases, with 8 bases between them. The CDR3 covers 12 residues. The sample is drawn from a study of siplizumab effects on memory and regulatory T cells. Repertoires were generated with immunoSEQ multiplex PCR, while TCRdb's copy carries only in-frame clones and drops some. The table shows about 91,000 clones, with over 95% occurring only once. General study findings and limits: Treatment with siplizumab left mappable alloreactive CD4+ clones averaging nearly 70% Treg-derived, compared with approximately 25% in controls. Poor capture below about 10^-5 frequency left most alloreactive clones unmapped to unstimulated subsets. Naive T cells seemed more diverse than memory cells and seemed major alloresponse contributors.

This chain uses TRBV15 with TRBJ1-5, with D possibly matching TRBD1 (5 bases). The sequenced sample consisted of naive CD4+ T cells sorted from blood. The receptor was isolated from a human donor in good health. CDR3 in amino acids: CATRGPNQPQHF. The CDR3 region has the DNA TGTGCCACCCGGGGCCCCAATCAGCCCCAGCATTTT. Looking up the rest from reference TRBV15 and TRBJ1-5 gives the full variable domain: DAMVIQNPRYQVTQFGKPVTLSCSQTLNHNVMYWYQQKSSQAPKLLFHYYDKDFNNEADTPDNFQSRRPNTSFCFLDIRSPGLGDTAMYLCATRGPNQPQHFGDGTRLSIL.